This TCR beta chain was obtained from a study of regulatory T cells in long-lasting Graves disease. Through Arm-PCR of CDR3 regions and iRepertoire HTBI primers, TCR beta libraries were built. TCRdb processed the multiplex PCR reads anew with MiXCR; each CDR3 protein has one entry. The repertoire includes over 350,000 distinct CDR3 sequences, less than 15% of them detected once, and under 20% sits in the top ten. Overall study findings and caveats: Reduced TCR diversity was observed in persistent Graves' patients versus newly diagnosed patients. TRBV28, TRBJ1-2 and TRBJ2-5 were segments that persistent disease favored.

Time point described: newly diagnosed GD, antithyroid drugs for less than 3 months. The TCR library was made from RNA extracted from PBMCs. A remark on this clonotype: Its antigen is undetermined.

The CDR3 is 11 residues long. Germline V CDR1 and CDR2: MRHNA, SNTAGT. V was shortened by 4 bases and J by 9 bases, with 9 bases between the two germline ends. The sample was also reused in another study, on T cells in Graves' hyperthyroidism and ophthalmopathy. From that report: Orbital computed tomography, thyroid ultrasound, serum thyroxine and TRAb, and clinical symptoms together informed the diagnoses. Appearing also in blood were most of the thyroid clonotypes expanded above 0.001.

The sample here was peripheral blood mononuclear cells (PBMCs), taken at new diagnosis, from a patient treated with antithyroid drugs. The chain has TRBV6-4 and TRBJ1-1; unclear D gene. The TCR sequence derives from a woman between 50 and 59 years old with Graves disease. The CDR3 nucleotides read TGTGCCAGCAGTGCCCCCCGGCAAGCTTTCTTT. This sequence encodes CASSAPRQAFF.